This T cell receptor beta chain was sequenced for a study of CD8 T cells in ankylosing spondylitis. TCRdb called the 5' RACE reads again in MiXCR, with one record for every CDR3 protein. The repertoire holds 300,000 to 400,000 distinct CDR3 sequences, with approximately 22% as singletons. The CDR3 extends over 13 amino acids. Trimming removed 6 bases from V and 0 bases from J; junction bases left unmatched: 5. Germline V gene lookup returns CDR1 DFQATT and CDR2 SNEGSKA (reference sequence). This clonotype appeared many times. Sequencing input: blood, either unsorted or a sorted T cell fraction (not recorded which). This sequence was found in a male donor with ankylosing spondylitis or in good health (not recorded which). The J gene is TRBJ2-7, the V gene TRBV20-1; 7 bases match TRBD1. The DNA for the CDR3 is TGCAGTGCCGGGACAGTAAACTCCTACGAGCAGTACTTC. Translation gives CSAGTVNSYEQYF.